The text below deals with one T cell receptor (beta chain). What it recognizes is unknown. This sample is part of a study of persistence of HIV-infected CD4 T cells. Overall study: Isolated cells were CMV- and HIV-1 Gag-responding CD4+ T cells.

Sequencing used immunoSEQ version 4 in survey mode. Some clones are missing from TCRdb's copy, which holds only in-frame ones; the method was immunoSEQ multiplex PCR. The table has about 40,000 clones, about 84% seen once. The stimulus was an HIV-1 Gag 15-mer peptide pool, 0.9 to 1 ug/peptide/mL. CD40L/CD69 double-negative CD45RO-high memory CD4+ T cells were collected. Suppressive ART was started during chronic HIV-1 infection in these adults. PBMCs were depleted of CD8+ T cells before stimulation. The specimen was CD4+ T cells sorted from PBMCs after approximately 19-hour stimulation, collected from a patient who received antiretroviral therapy. The TCR was taken from an adult man with HIV who was CMV-seropositive.

The CDR3 loop reads CASSQVSWDEKLFF. CDR3 DNA sequence: TGCGCCAGCAGCCAGGTGAGCTGGGATGAAAAACTGTTTTTT. V usage is TRBV5-1 and J usage is TRBJ1-4; D is ambiguous. The CDR3 length is 14 residues. V was trimmed by 4 bases and J by 6 bases, leaving 13 bases between them. The germline gives CDR1 SGHRS, CDR2 YFSETQ.